The rows below give T cell receptor beta chains drawn from one sample of a study of cytomegalovirus exposure and HLA in healthy donors. Profiled with immunoSEQ multiplex PCR; TCRdb holds only in-frame clones, not every one. The data contain about 150,000 clones, roughly three quarters of them singletons. The material sequenced was PBMCs. Receptors originate from a man in his thirties or forties in good health and CMV-seropositive. CDR3s include the opening cysteine and the closing phenylalanine or tryptophan. Each record gives: CDR3 protein, CDR3 DNA, D gene, clone size, V gene, J gene. The D gene is left open where the match is weak. Only some rows state a clone size, as once, few, many or a class for expanded clones.

CDR3 protein: CASSLERDETQYF
CDR3 DNA: TGTGCCAGCAGCTTAGAACGGGATGAGACCCAGTACTTC
D gene: NA
clone size: few
V gene: TRBV11-3
J gene: TRBJ2-5

CDR3 protein: CASLRGGPSYNEQFF
CDR3 DNA: TGTGCCAGTTTGAGAGGAGGGCCCTCCTACAATGAGCAGTTCTTC
D gene: NA
clone size: NA
V gene: TRBV7-9
J gene: TRBJ2-1

CDR3 protein: CASSYALDSKYGYTF
CDR3 DNA: TGTGCCAGCAGTTACGCGCTGGACTCAAAGTATGGCTACACCTTC
D gene: NA
clone size: few
V gene: TRBV6-5
J gene: TRBJ1-2

CDR3 protein: CASSQDPGPAQYF
CDR3 DNA: TGCGCCAGCAGCCAAGATCCAGGCCCCGCGCAGTATTTT
D gene: NA
clone size: few
V gene: TRBV4-1
J gene: TRBJ2-3

CDR3 protein: CASSPQRDRGETQYF
CDR3 DNA: TGTGCCAGCAGTCCGCAACGGGACAGGGGAGAGACCCAGTACTTC
D gene: TRBD1
clone size: few
V gene: TRBV27
J gene: TRBJ2-5

CDR3 protein: CASSAHRDSLDTQYF
CDR3 DNA: TGTGCCAGCAGCGCCCATCGGGACAGCCTTGATACGCAGTATTTT
D gene: TRBD1
clone size: NA
V gene: TRBV13
J gene: TRBJ2-3

CDR3 protein: CASTLDRATEAFF
CDR3 DNA: TGCGCCAGCACCCTCGACAGGGCGACTGAAGCTTTCTTT
D gene: TRBD1
clone size: NA
V gene: TRBV6-5
J gene: TRBJ1-1

CDR3 protein: CAIRGGSGSNEQFF
CDR3 DNA: TGTGCCATCAGGGGCGGGAGTGGTAGCAATGAGCAGTTCTTC
D gene: TRBD2
clone size: NA
V gene: TRBV10-3
J gene: TRBJ2-1

CDR3 protein: CASSLGYQGYEQYF
CDR3 DNA: TGTGCCAGCAGCTTAGGCTATCAGGGGTACGAGCAGTACTTC
D gene: NA
clone size: NA
V gene: TRBV7-2
J gene: TRBJ2-7

CDR3 protein: CALTEAGREQYF
CDR3 DNA: TGTGCCTTGACCGAAGCGGGGCGCGAGCAGTACTTC
D gene: TRBD2
clone size: NA
V gene: TRBV30
J gene: TRBJ2-7

CDR3 protein: CASSSGSIGNEQFF
CDR3 DNA: TGTGCCAGCAGCTCCGGGTCAATAGGAAATGAGCAGTTCTTC
D gene: NA
clone size: NA
V gene: TRBV7-8
J gene: TRBJ2-1

CDR3 protein: CASSLQGASDYEQYF
CDR3 DNA: TGTGCCAGCAGCCTACAGGGGGCTTCTGACTACGAGCAGTACTTC
D gene: TRBD1
clone size: NA
V gene: TRBV6-6
J gene: TRBJ2-7

CDR3 protein: CASSPTPQGVGTQYF
CDR3 DNA: TGTGCCAGCAGTCCCACCCCCCAGGGGGTCGGGACCCAGTACTTC
D gene: TRBD1
clone size: few
V gene: TRBV28
J gene: TRBJ2-5

CDR3 protein: CASSETVLSGIFENTGELFF
CDR3 DNA: TGTGCCAGCAGCGAAACGGTCCTTAGCGGGATATTTGAGAACACCGGGGAGCTGTTTTTT
D gene: TRBD2
clone size: once
V gene: TRBV14
J gene: TRBJ2-2

CDR3 protein: CASRMSGTGGNEQYF
CDR3 DNA: TGCGCCAGCAGAATGTCCGGGACAGGGGGCAACGAGCAGTACTTC
D gene: TRBD1
clone size: NA
V gene: TRBV5-1
J gene: TRBJ2-7

CDR3 protein: CASSSRLAGSYEQYF
CDR3 DNA: TGTGCCAGCAGTTCTCGACTAGCGGGCTCCTACGAGCAGTACTTC
D gene: TRBD2
clone size: NA
V gene: TRBV28
J gene: TRBJ2-7

CDR3 protein: CASSSSGEGETQYF
CDR3 DNA: TGTGCCAGCAGCTCCTCTGGGGAGGGAGAGACCCAGTACTTC
D gene: TRBD2
clone size: NA
V gene: TRBV28
J gene: TRBJ2-5

CDR3 protein: CASSQQGQGAWGTEAFF
CDR3 DNA: TGCGCCAGCAGCCAGCAGGGACAGGGGGCTTGGGGCACTGAAGCTTTCTTT
D gene: TRBD1
clone size: NA
V gene: TRBV4-1
J gene: TRBJ1-1

CDR3 protein: CASSSARQGRTDTQYF
CDR3 DNA: TGTGCCAGCAGCTCCGCCCGACAGGGGCGGACAGATACGCAGTATTTT
D gene: TRBD1
clone size: NA
V gene: TRBV13
J gene: TRBJ2-3

CDR3 protein: CASSLVGTSYNEQFF
CDR3 DNA: TGTGCCAGCAGCTTAGTAGGGACTAGTTACAATGAGCAGTTCTTC
D gene: TRBD2
clone size: NA
V gene: TRBV7-2
J gene: TRBJ2-1

CDR3 protein: CASSFASGSYEQYF
CDR3 DNA: TGTGCCAGCAGCTTTGCTAGCGGGAGTTACGAGCAGTACTTC
D gene: TRBD2
clone size: NA
V gene: TRBV7-2
J gene: TRBJ2-7

CDR3 protein: CASSLSGQSSDEKLFF
CDR3 DNA: TGTGCCAGCAGTTTATCAGGACAGAGTAGTGATGAAAAACTGTTTTTT
D gene: NA
clone size: NA
V gene: TRBV28
J gene: TRBJ1-4

CDR3 protein: CATSRDRGGVDEKLFF
CDR3 DNA: TGTGCCACCAGCAGAGATCGGGGAGGGGTGGATGAAAAACTGTTTTTT
D gene: NA
clone size: NA
V gene: TRBV15
J gene: TRBJ1-4

CDR3 protein: CASSRADTQYF
CDR3 DNA: TGTGCCAGCAGTCGCGCAGATACGCAGTATTTT
D gene: NA
clone size: NA
V gene: TRBV2
J gene: TRBJ2-3

CDR3 protein: CASSAPLGGAGETQYF
CDR3 DNA: TGTGCCAGCAGTGCCCCCCTAGGGGGGGCAGGTGAGACCCAGTACTTC
D gene: NA
clone size: NA
V gene: TRBV25-1
J gene: TRBJ2-5

CDR3 protein: CASSSIWGSGGTGELFF
CDR3 DNA: TGTGCCAGCAGCTCGATTTGGGGTAGCGGGGGAACCGGGGAGCTGTTTTTT
D gene: TRBD2
clone size: NA
V gene: TRBV5-6
J gene: TRBJ2-2

CDR3 protein: CASRLGTGELFF
CDR3 DNA: TGCGCCAGCCGACTAGGAACCGGGGAGCTGTTTTTT
D gene: NA
clone size: NA
V gene: TRBV5-1
J gene: TRBJ2-2

CDR3 protein: CASSVEGAYTGELFF
CDR3 DNA: TGTGCCAGCAGTGTGGAAGGGGCGTACACCGGGGAGCTGTTTTTT
D gene: NA
clone size: NA
V gene: TRBV2
J gene: TRBJ2-2

CDR3 protein: CASSRELTNEQFF
CDR3 DNA: TGTGCCAGCAGCCGGGAATTAACCAATGAGCAGTTCTTC
D gene: NA
clone size: few
V gene: TRBV2
J gene: TRBJ2-1

CDR3 protein: CASSALGGTDTQYF
CDR3 DNA: TGTGCCAGCAGTGCTCTAGGGGGCACAGATACGCAGTATTTT
D gene: NA
clone size: NA
V gene: TRBV27
J gene: TRBJ2-3

CDR3 protein: CASSLRTSGTAYNEQFF
CDR3 DNA: TGTGCCAGCAGCCTCCGGACTAGCGGGACTGCCTACAATGAGCAGTTCTTC
D gene: TRBD2
clone size: NA
V gene: TRBV7-2
J gene: TRBJ2-1

CDR3 protein: CASSLATGTDTQYF
CDR3 DNA: TGTGCCAGCAGCCTAGCGACTGGCACAGATACGCAGTATTTT
D gene: NA
clone size: few
V gene: TRBV27
J gene: TRBJ2-3

CDR3 protein: CSAGQGGNIQYF
CDR3 DNA: TGCAGCGCCGGACAGGGGGGAAACATTCAGTACTTC
D gene: TRBD1
clone size: NA
V gene: TRBV29-1
J gene: TRBJ2-4

CDR3 protein: CASRGQAISYEQYF
CDR3 DNA: TGTGCCAGCAGGGGACAGGCAATCTCCTACGAGCAGTACTTC
D gene: TRBD1
clone size: NA
V gene: TRBV6-5
J gene: TRBJ2-7

CDR3 protein: CASSRAGTGRRYEQYF
CDR3 DNA: TGTGCCAGCAGTCGAGCGGGGACAGGGCGGAGGTACGAGCAGTACTTC
D gene: TRBD1
clone size: NA
V gene: TRBV25-1
J gene: TRBJ2-7

CDR3 protein: CASSQGVGQGVGNTIYF
CDR3 DNA: TGTGCCAGCAGCCAAGGCGTGGGGCAGGGCGTTGGAAACACCATATATTTT
D gene: NA
clone size: NA
V gene: TRBV4-2
J gene: TRBJ1-3

CDR3 protein: CASKEAGVTGELFF
CDR3 DNA: TGTGCCAGTAAAGAAGCGGGAGTAACCGGGGAGCTGTTTTTT
D gene: TRBD2
clone size: once
V gene: TRBV19
J gene: TRBJ2-2

CDR3 protein: CASSPSIGNTEAFF
CDR3 DNA: TGTGCCAGCAGCCCGAGCATTGGGAACACTGAAGCTTTCTTT
D gene: NA
clone size: NA
V gene: TRBV7-3
J gene: TRBJ1-1

CDR3 protein: CASSLARTSGGETQYF
CDR3 DNA: TGTGCCAGCAGCTTAGCTCGCACTAGCGGAGGGGAGACCCAGTACTTC
D gene: TRBD2
clone size: NA
V gene: TRBV7-2
J gene: TRBJ2-5

CDR3 protein: CASSLDAGGPLNEKLFF
CDR3 DNA: TGTGCCAGCAGCTTAGACGCAGGGGGTCCTCTCAATGAAAAACTGTTTTTT
D gene: TRBD1
clone size: NA
V gene: TRBV11-2
J gene: TRBJ1-4

CDR3 protein: CASSSASGNYEQYF
CDR3 DNA: TGTGCCAGCAGTTCGGCTAGCGGGAACTACGAGCAGTACTTC
D gene: TRBD2
clone size: once
V gene: TRBV6-5
J gene: TRBJ2-7

CDR3 protein: CASSLRGSSYNEQFF
CDR3 DNA: TGTGCCAGCAGCCTAAGGGGGAGCTCCTACAATGAGCAGTTCTTC
D gene: NA
clone size: NA
V gene: TRBV7-2
J gene: TRBJ2-1

CDR3 protein: CASSSRTGAYEQYF
CDR3 DNA: TGTGCCAGCAGTTCCCGGACAGGGGCCTACGAGCAGTACTTC
D gene: TRBD1
clone size: NA
V gene: TRBV13
J gene: TRBJ2-7

CDR3 protein: CASSPALYGTEEAFF
CDR3 DNA: TGTGCCAGCTCACCGGCTCTTTACGGGACAGAAGAAGCTTTCTTT
D gene: TRBD1
clone size: NA
V gene: TRBV18
J gene: TRBJ1-1

CDR3 protein: CASSHPGHSSGNTIYF
CDR3 DNA: TGCGCCAGCAGCCATCCGGGACACAGCTCTGGAAACACCATATATTTT
D gene: NA
clone size: NA
V gene: TRBV4-1
J gene: TRBJ1-3

CDR3 protein: CASSLEDTANYGYTF
CDR3 DNA: TGCGCCAGCAGCTTGGAAGACACTGCTAACTATGGCTACACCTTC
D gene: NA
clone size: NA
V gene: TRBV5-1
J gene: TRBJ1-2

CDR3 protein: CSVTDRGEFYEQYF
CDR3 DNA: TGCAGCGTTACGGACAGGGGGGAATTCTACGAGCAGTACTTC
D gene: TRBD1
clone size: NA
V gene: TRBV29-1
J gene: TRBJ2-7

CDR3 protein: CASSLSGNSYNEQFF
CDR3 DNA: TGCGCCAGCAGCCTGAGCGGGAACTCCTACAATGAGCAGTTCTTC
D gene: TRBD2
clone size: NA
V gene: TRBV5-1
J gene: TRBJ2-1

CDR3 protein: CASSSLASSYNEQFF
CDR3 DNA: TGTGCCAGCAGTTCCCTGGCTAGCTCCTACAATGAGCAGTTCTTC
D gene: NA
clone size: NA
V gene: TRBV28
J gene: TRBJ2-1

CDR3 protein: CASSPSWSDRVIGAGNTIYF
CDR3 DNA: TGTGCCAGCAGCCCAAGTTGGTCGGACAGGGTTATTGGTGCTGGAAACACCATATATTTT
D gene: TRBD1
clone size: NA
V gene: TRBV7-6
J gene: TRBJ1-3

CDR3 protein: CASSYVQGSGQPQHF
CDR3 DNA: TGTGCCAGCAGCTACGTACAGGGGTCAGGGCAGCCCCAGCATTTT
D gene: TRBD1
clone size: NA
V gene: TRBV5-5
J gene: TRBJ1-5

CDR3 protein: CASSLGQGDLVGEKLFF
CDR3 DNA: TGTGCCAGCAGCCTAGGACAGGGGGACCTAGTGGGTGAAAAACTGTTTTTT
D gene: TRBD1
clone size: NA
V gene: TRBV5-8
J gene: TRBJ1-4

CDR3 protein: CASSLDRNTDTQYF
CDR3 DNA: TGTGCCAGCAGTTTAGACAGGAACACAGATACGCAGTATTTT
D gene: NA
clone size: NA
V gene: TRBV28
J gene: TRBJ2-3

CDR3 protein: CASTPSGTGGWSNQPQHF
CDR3 DNA: TGTGCCAGCACTCCCTCCGGGACAGGAGGGTGGAGCAATCAGCCCCAGCATTTT
D gene: TRBD1
clone size: once
V gene: TRBV28
J gene: TRBJ1-5

CDR3 protein: CASSDLNRVETQYF
CDR3 DNA: TGTGCCAGCAGTGATCTAAACAGGGTTGAGACCCAGTACTTC
D gene: NA
clone size: NA
V gene: TRBV6-1
J gene: TRBJ2-5

CDR3 protein: CASTEGQVCGYTF
CDR3 DNA: TGTGCCAGCACTGAGGGACAGGTCTGTGGCTACACCTTC
D gene: TRBD1
clone size: NA
V gene: TRBV28
J gene: TRBJ1-2

CDR3 protein: CASRQDTNTGELFF
CDR3 DNA: TGTGCCAGCAGGCAGGACACGAACACCGGGGAGCTGTTTTTT
D gene: NA
clone size: once
V gene: TRBV6-5
J gene: TRBJ2-2